The rows below give T cell receptor beta chains drawn from one sample of a study of shared clonotypes between healthy human individuals. Clones were read by immunoSEQ multiplex PCR, and TCRdb kept only the in-frame ones, dropping some. The table lists approximately 810,000 clones, about 92% of them singletons, with around 24% in the top ten. The source material was naive CD8+ T cells sorted from blood. These receptors were collected from a man aged 25 to 40 in good health. CDR3s include the opening cysteine and the closing phenylalanine or tryptophan. A D gene is named only where the DNA matches it firmly. Part of the rows lack a size; the others show once, few, many or a class for expanded clones.

DNA | CDR3 | J | D | size | V
TGTGCCAGCGAAGGGGGCTACAATGAGCAGTTCTTC | CASEGGYNEQFF | TRBJ2-1 | - | - | TRBV7-9
TGTGCCATCAGTGAACCGGGAGACGGCGATGAGCAGTTCTTC | CAISEPGDGDEQFF | TRBJ2-1 | - | few | TRBV10-3
TGTGCCAGCAGCCCTAATCTGCGCGGGGGCAGAGACACTGAAGCTTTCTTT | CASSPNLRGGRDTEAFF | TRBJ1-1 | - | - | TRBV11-2
TGTGCCAGCAGTAGCGGCTACGAGCAGTACTTC | CASSSGYEQYF | TRBJ2-7 | - | - | TRBV28
TGTGCCAGCAGCTTAGATGGGGGCATTAACACTGAAGCTTTCTTT | CASSLDGGINTEAFF | TRBJ1-1 | - | - | TRBV7-9
TGTGCCAGCAGCTCCGGGGGCTACACCTTC | CASSSGGYTF | TRBJ1-2 | - | - | TRBV9
TGTGCCAGCAGTTACTCGTTCAATCAGCCCCAGCATTTT | CASSYSFNQPQHF | TRBJ1-5 | - | - | TRBV6-5
TGTGCCAGCAGCTTAAAGGGGCGGGAGCAGTACTTC | CASSLKGREQYF | TRBJ2-7 | - | - | TRBV13
TGTGCCAGCAGCCGACTGCTTGGCTACAATGAGCAGTTCTTC | CASSRLLGYNEQFF | TRBJ2-1 | - | - | TRBV28
TGCGCCAGCAGCCAAATAGGGGAAAAAAACATTCAGTACTTC | CASSQIGEKNIQYF | TRBJ2-4 | - | many | TRBV4-1
TGTGCCAGCAGCGTAGCTCCCCGGGACATGGTCTACAATGAGCAGTTCTTC | CASSVAPRDMVYNEQFF | TRBJ2-1 | - | - | TRBV9
TGTGCCACCATAGCCGGGGGGAGAGATAGCAATCAGCCCCAGCATTTT | CATIAGGRDSNQPQHF | TRBJ1-5 | - | - | TRBV28
TGTGCCAGCAGTTCACTAGCAGACTACAATGAGCAGTTCTTC | CASSSLADYNEQFF | TRBJ2-1 | - | - | TRBV27
TGTGCCAGCAGCTTCGGGGGGCGCATGGACGAGCAGTACTTC | CASSFGGRMDEQYF | TRBJ2-7 | - | - | TRBV7-9
TGCGCCAGCAGCTTGGATGGAGCTAGCTCCTACAATGAGCAGTTCTTC | CASSLDGASSYNEQFF | TRBJ2-1 | - | - | TRBV5-1
TGTGCTAGTGGGGCCGAGGGGGCATACAATGAGCAGTTCTTC | CASGAEGAYNEQFF | TRBJ2-1 | TRBD1 | - | TRBV12-5
TGTGCCAGGGCTCGGGTGGAGTGGGCGGCGGTTATTGTGGAAGAGACCCAGTACTTC | CARARVEWAAVIVEETQYF | TRBJ2-5 | - | - | TRBV27
TGTGCCAGCAGCTCTCCGGATGGAGTCTCCTACAATGAGCAGTTCTTC | CASSSPDGVSYNEQFF | TRBJ2-1 | - | - | TRBV7-9
TGCGCCAGCAGCTTGCGGTCCCGAGGGACCCAGTACTTC | CASSLRSRGTQYF | TRBJ2-5 | - | - | TRBV5-1
TGTGCCAGCAGCTTAGTTGGGGACTACGAGCAGTACTTC | CASSLVGDYEQYF | TRBJ2-7 | - | - | TRBV7-9
TGTGCCAGCAGCTTTGGACAGGATGCAAGGACCCAGTACTTC | CASSFGQDARTQYF | TRBJ2-5 | TRBD1 | - | TRBV6-5
TGCGCCAGCAGCACAGGACAGGGGTGGAACGAGCAGTACTTC | CASSTGQGWNEQYF | TRBJ2-7 | TRBD1 | - | TRBV5-1
TGTGCCAGCAACCGGGACTCCAGGGCAGATACGCAGTATTTT | CASNRDSRADTQYF | TRBJ2-3 | - | - | TRBV11-2
TGTGCCAGCAGCGTATGGGGGACCCAAGAGACCCAGTACTTC | CASSVWGTQETQYF | TRBJ2-5 | - | few | TRBV9
TGTGCCTGGAGTTTAGCATCTAATGAGCAGTTCTTC | CAWSLASNEQFF | TRBJ2-1 | - | - | TRBV30
TGTGCCAGTAGTATTAATAGCGGTTACAATGAGCAGTTCTTC | CASSINSGYNEQFF | TRBJ2-1 | - | - | TRBV19
TGTGCCAGCTACCGCTGGCAGGGATTTGACGATGAGCAGTTCTTC | CASYRWQGFDDEQFF | TRBJ2-1 | - | - | TRBV6-6
TGTGCCAGCAGCTTGGCGGGAGGCTACAATGAGCAGTTCTTC | CASSLAGGYNEQFF | TRBJ2-1 | TRBD2 | - | TRBV11-2
TGTGCCAGCAGCTCGGGGACGTCGCCCATGAACACTGAAGCTTTCTTT | CASSSGTSPMNTEAFF | TRBJ1-1 | - | - | TRBV13
TGTGCCAGCAGTCAGCCCCTAGCGGGAGGGGCCTTTATCACAGATACGCAGTATTTT | CASSQPLAGGAFITDTQYF | TRBJ2-3 | TRBD2 | - | TRBV27
TGTGCCAGTAGTACAGCGGGAATAGTCAATGAGCAGTTCTTC | CASSTAGIVNEQFF | TRBJ2-1 | TRBD2 | - | TRBV19
TGTGCCACCAGCAGGGGGACTAGCGGATCCTACGAGCAGTACTTC | CATSRGTSGSYEQYF | TRBJ2-7 | TRBD2 | - | TRBV15
TGTGCCAGCAGCTGGCCGGGACAGGGGAGGACTGAAGCTTTCTTT | CASSWPGQGRTEAFF | TRBJ1-1 | TRBD1 | - | TRBV7-9
TGTGCCAGCTCATCCAGGGAAAAGGAAGATAATGAAAAACTGTTTTTT | CASSSREKEDNEKLFF | TRBJ1-4 | - | - | TRBV18
TGTGCCAGCAGTGAATCCCGGGACTACGATTACAATGAGCAGTTCTTC | CASSESRDYDYNEQFF | TRBJ2-1 | TRBD2 | - | TRBV2
TGTGCCAGCAGCTCCCTGACAGGGTATGGCTACACCTTC | CASSSLTGYGYTF | TRBJ1-2 | TRBD1 | - | TRBV2
TGTGCCAGCAGCTTGGGGAATGAGCAGTTCTTC | CASSLGNEQFF | TRBJ2-1 | - | few | TRBV5-5
TGTGCCAGCAGTCACCCGACGGGTAATCAGCCCCAGCATTTT | CASSHPTGNQPQHF | TRBJ1-5 | - | - | TRBV6-6
TGTGCCATCACTGGGGACGAAGGGTTGAACACTGAAGCTTTCTTT | CAITGDEGLNTEAFF | TRBJ1-1 | - | - | TRBV10-3
TGTGCCAGCAGCTCATACAGGGATTATCAACGCTACGAGCAGTACTTC | CASSSYRDYQRYEQYF | TRBJ2-7 | - | - | TRBV13
TGTGCCAGCAGTCCGACCGGGACTAGCGGGAGGGTTGAGCAGTTCTTC | CASSPTGTSGRVEQFF | TRBJ2-1 | TRBD2 | - | TRBV27
TGTGCCAGCAGCCCCGGCGGACGCACAGATACGCAGTATTTT | CASSPGGRTDTQYF | TRBJ2-3 | - | - | TRBV7-6
TGTGCCAGTAGTATTGGGAGCTACGAGCAGTACTTC | CASSIGSYEQYF | TRBJ2-7 | - | - | TRBV19
TGCAGCGTTGTGGCAGGGTACACCGGGGAGCTGTTTTTT | CSVVAGYTGELFF | TRBJ2-2 | - | - | TRBV29-1
TGCGCCAGCAGCGCAAAGAACACTGAAGCTTTCTTT | CASSAKNTEAFF | TRBJ1-1 | - | - | TRBV5-1
TGTGCCAGCAGTCTCCGCACCACAGGGTTTAACAATGAGCAGTTCTTC | CASSLRTTGFNNEQFF | TRBJ2-1 | - | - | TRBV25-1
TGCGCCAGCAGCTTAGGAGCAGAGCCCTATGGCTACACCTTC | CASSLGAEPYGYTF | TRBJ1-2 | - | - | TRBV5-1
TGTGCCAGTCGACCGCGTACAACTAGCAATCAGCCCCAGCATTTT | CASRPRTTSNQPQHF | TRBJ1-5 | - | few | TRBV28
TGTGCCAGCAGCCCGGGACAGAGCTCCTACGAGCAGTACTTC | CASSPGQSSYEQYF | TRBJ2-7 | TRBD1 | - | TRBV5-4